These 27 T cell receptor beta chains came from one sample sequenced in a study of CD8+CD57+ T cells in acquired aplastic anemia. Patients chosen for sequencing had CD8+CD57+ cells that had expanded, as shown by flow cytometry. Profiling that covered TCR beta VDJ and CDR3 relied on genomic DNA as its template. TCRdb reanalysed the reads using MiXCR and keeps one entry per CDR3 protein. The table has about 180,000 distinct CDR3 sequences, around 63% seen once; the top ten hold about 42%. The sample comprised sorted CD4+, CD8+, or CD8+CD57+ T cells (not recorded which) from PBMCs. The source is a human donor with aplastic anemia.

This clonotype was detected once. V gene TRBV7-6 combines with J gene TRBJ2-1; TRBD2 agrees at 10 bases. The CDR3 is made up of 18 amino acids. V shed 5 bases and J 7 bases; nucleotides not matched to a gene: 17. Germline-derived CDR1 and CDR2 are SGHVS and FNYEAQ. CDR3 region: CASSPFSPASGRSNEQFF. The CDR3, as DNA: TGTGCCAGCAGCCCTTTTTCGCCTGCTAGCGGGAGATCTAATGAGCAGTTCTTC.

This clonotype was observed a single time. CDR3 nucleotide sequence: TGTGCCAGCAGCGGCTCCGGGACAGGGGGCGTAGATACGCAGTATTTT. This codes for CASSGSGTGGVDTQYF. The genes are TRBV9 and TRBJ2-3; TRBD1 aligns across 12 bases. The CDR3 runs to 16 residues. The germline gives CDR1 SGDLS, CDR2 YYNGEE. Losses at the gene ends were 3 bases for V and 5 bases for J; bases not matched to a gene: 7.

A few counts support this clonotype. V and J are TRBV20-1 and TRBJ2-3, with D maybe TRBD2 (6 bases). The CDR3 contains 16 residues. Per the germline V gene, CDR1 is DFQATT and CDR2 is SNEGSKA (reference sequence). Trimming left V 1 base short and J 0 bases short, with 14 bases between. CDR3 nucleotide sequence: TGCAGTGCTAGAGCTTGGTCGGGGGATAGCACAGATACGCAGTATTTT. Translation gives CSARAWSGDSTDTQYF.

The chain is built from TRBV20-1 and TRBJ2-7, with D tentatively TRBD1 or TRBD2 (8 bases each). V was shortened by 6 bases and J by 4 bases, with 16 bases between the two germline ends. CDR1 is DFQATT and CDR2 is SNEGSKA in the germline V gene (reference sequence). This CDR3 has 13 residues. DNA of the CDR3: TGCAGTGCCAGGGGGCGGGAGGAGTACGAGCAGTACTTC. This sequence encodes CSARGREEYEQYF.

This clonotype was detected only a few times. This clone may be a read error of a much larger clone one base away. The V call is TRBV6-1, the J call TRBJ2-3; 8 bases fit TRBD1. This CDR3 spans 15 amino acids. CDR1 is MNHNS, CDR2 SASEGT, per germline. The CDR3 spells CASGEDRVATDTQYF. The CDR3 bases are TGTGCCAGCGGTGAGGACAGGGTTGCCACAGATACGCAGTATTTT.

J is TRBJ1-1 and V is TRBV20-1, with TRBD1 as a possible D gene (5 bases). There are 14 residues in the CDR3. CDR1 is DFQATT and CDR2 is SNEGSKA in the germline V gene (reference sequence). The V gene lost 0 bases and the J gene lost 4 bases, with 12 bases spanning the gap. This chain's CDR3 is CSARDRGRVTEAFF. CDR3 in DNA: TGCAGTGCTAGAGATAGGGGTCGGGTCACTGAAGCTTTCTTT.

The chain joins TRBV24-1 to TRBJ1-2; 7 bases are a match to TRBD1. V gave up 4 bases and J gave up 8 bases; unmatched junction bases: 6. This CDR3 contains 13 residues. Germline CDR1 KGHDR, CDR2 SFDVKD. This chain's CDR3 is CATSERGRGGYTF. The CDR3 DNA is TGTGCCACCAGTGAGAGGGGGCGAGGAGGCTACACCTTC.

The table lists this clonotype with a few counts. The rearrangement joins TRBV2 to TRBJ1-4, with 7 bases aligning to TRBD1. The germline gives CDR1 SNHLY, CDR2 FYNNEI. The CDR3 contains 17 residues. V gave up 8 bases and J gave up 8 bases; unmatched junction bases: 20. The CDR3 nucleotides are TGTGCCAGCTTGGAAGCTGCTGACAGGGCATTAGGAGAAAAACTGTTTTTT. Amino acids: CASLEAADRALGEKLFF.

The chain couples TRBV20-1 to TRBJ2-7, with a possible D match to TRBD2 (7 bases). Germline CDR1 and CDR2: DFQATT and SNEGSKA (reference sequence). The CDR3 has 12 residues. The germline V and J ends were trimmed by 3 bases and 6 bases, with 12 bases remaining between them. This CDR3 is CSASAGEGEQYF. Here the CDR3 DNA reads TGCAGTGCTAGCGCAGGGGAGGGCGAGCAGTACTTC.

J is TRBJ2-3 and V is TRBV7-2; 7 bases fit TRBD1. Trimming at V came to 5 bases and at J to 0 bases, leaving 2 bases not matched to a gene. The germline CDR1 and CDR2 sequences are SGHTA and FQGNSA. The CDR3 has 14 amino acids. The DNA of the CDR3 is TGTGCCAGCAGCAGACAGGGTAGCACAGATACGCAGTATTTT. This gives the protein CASSRQGSTDTQYF. Together with reference TRBV7-2 and TRBJ2-3, the CDR3 gives the full variable domain: GAGVSQSPSNKVTEKGKDVELRCDPISGHTALYWYRQSLGQGLEFLIYFQGNSAPDKSGLPSDRFSAERTGGSVSTLTIQRTQQEDSAVYLCASSRQGSTDTQYFGPGTRLTVL.

In its sample, this clonotype was seen once. A read error is likely, as this CDR3 ends without the conserved phenylalanine or tryptophan. This chain uses TRBV2 with TRBJ2-7; a weak D match, TRBD1 (5 bases). The CDR3 has 12 amino acids. Germline lookup yields CDR1 SNHLY and CDR2 FYNNEI. CDR3 protein: CASSQGTYEQYS. The CDR3 DNA is TGCGCCAGCAGCCAGGGCACCTACGAGCAGTACTCC.

V gene TRBV15 combines with J gene TRBJ2-7, with 8 bases matching TRBD1. The germline V gene encodes CDR1 LNHNV and CDR2 YYDKDF (reference sequence). This CDR3 contains 15 residues. Losses at the gene ends were 0 bases for V and 3 bases for J; bases not matched to a gene: 4. CDR3 bases: TGTGCCACCAGCAGAGAGACAGGGGCGCGCTACGAGCAGTACTTC. Protein sequence: CATSRETGARYEQYF.

This chain connects TRBV5-1 to TRBJ2-5; D perhaps matches TRBD2 (7 bases). The CDR3 is made up of 16 amino acids. CDR1 is SGHRS, CDR2 YFSETQ, per germline. V was trimmed by 0 bases and J by 10 bases, leaving 22 bases between them. CDR3: CASSLDGGGLEGVQYF. In DNA form, the CDR3 reads TGCGCCAGCAGCTTGGACGGCGGGGGCTTGGAGGGGGTCCAGTACTTC.

This clonotype has at least ten counts. This sequence joins TRBV10-1 and TRBJ2-7, with 10 positions matching TRBD2. CDR3 length: 16 residues. Per germline, CDR1 WNHNN and CDR2 SYGVQD (reference sequence). J lost 2 bases, V lost 3 bases, and 7 bases had no gene match. The DNA of the CDR3 is TGCGCCAGCAGTGAAGGGCGTAGCGGGGGGCCCTACGAGCAGTACTTC. It is translated as CASSEGRSGGPYEQYF.

The J gene is TRBJ1-2, the V gene TRBV20-1, with 10 bases that match TRBD1. CDR1 DFQATT and CDR2 SNEGSKA come from the germline V gene (reference sequence). The V gene end was trimmed by 4 bases and the J gene end by 3 bases; junction bases not matched to a gene: 14. The CDR3 runs to 17 residues. The CDR3 reads CSAKPPGQGSADYGYTF. The DNA for the CDR3 is TGCAGTGCTAAGCCCCCGGGACAGGGGTCGGCTGACTATGGCTACACCTTC.

This clonotype was seen more than once but under ten times. The chain links TRBV7-9 to TRBJ2-5; 7 positions agree with TRBD1. The CDR3 has 15 amino acids. The germline gives CDR1 SEHNR, CDR2 FQNEAQ (reference sequence). The V segment lost 5 bases and the J segment 2 bases; nucleotides outside the gene matches: 8. The CDR3 is CASSPRDREQETQYF. Here the CDR3 DNA reads TGTGCCAGCAGCCCTCGCGACAGGGAACAAGAGACCCAGTACTTC.

The rearrangement links TRBV5-1 to TRBJ1-6; perhaps TRBD1 as D (5 bases). The germline V and J ends were trimmed by 4 bases and 12 bases, with 14 bases remaining between them. Germline loops: CDR1 SGHRS, CDR2 YFSETQ. The CDR3 runs to 13 residues. CDR3 bases: TGCGCCAGCAGCGTGACAGCTGCCGAACCCCTCCACTTT. Its translation: CASSVTAAEPLHF.

This clonotype was counted at least ten times. This sequence joins TRBV5-1 and TRBJ2-3; D unresolved. The CDR3 is made up of 16 amino acids. The V gene lost 0 bases and the J gene lost 0 bases, with 11 bases spanning the gap. Germline values: CDR1 SGHRS, CDR2 YFSETQ. The CDR3 sequence is CASSLDGPASTDTQYF. For the CDR3, the DNA is TGCGCCAGCAGCTTGGACGGCCCAGCTAGCACAGATACGCAGTATTTT.

The V and J genes are TRBV7-2 and TRBJ1-5; no clear D. V shed 6 bases and J shed 4 bases, with 13 bases lying between them. The length of the CDR3 is 14 residues. Germline CDR1 and CDR2: SGHTA and FQGNSA. The CDR3 nucleotides are TGTGCCAGCAGAGCTCCAGGAGGGAATCAGCCCCAGCATTTT. Translation gives CASRAPGGNQPQHF. The full variable domain, in which reference TRBV7-2 and TRBJ1-5 provide the parts outside the CDR3, is GAGVSQSPSNKVTEKGKDVELRCDPISGHTALYWYRQSLGQGLEFLIYFQGNSAPDKSGLPSDRFSAERTGGSVSTLTIQRTQQEDSAVYLCASRAPGGNQPQHFGDGTRLSIL.

The gene calls are TRBV5-5 and TRBJ2-2; 7 bases match TRBD1. This CDR3 contains 13 residues. The J segment lost 6 bases and the V segment lost 2 bases, leaving 1 base of the junction unmatched. CDR1 and CDR2 (germline): SGHKS, YYEKEE (reference sequence). CDR3 nucleotide sequence: TGTGCCAGCAGCTTTCAGGGGGCCGGGGAGCTGTTTTTT. It yields the protein CASSFQGAGELFF.

The rearrangement joins TRBV24-1 to TRBJ2-1; unclear D gene. Trimming took off 5 bases at V and 0 bases at J, with 4 bases between the two ends. The CDR3 extends over 13 amino acids. Germline CDR1 reads KGHDR; CDR2 reads SFDVKD. CDR3: CATSGVSYNEQFF. The CDR3 DNA reads as TGTGCCACCAGTGGGGTCTCCTACAATGAGCAGTTCTTC.

The V and J genes are TRBV25-1 and TRBJ2-7; no clear D gene. CDR1 is MGHDK and CDR2 is SYGVNS in the germline V gene. The CDR3 contains 16 residues. V lost 6 bases and J 1 base, leaving 19 bases between the germline ends. CDR3 protein: CASSLVSDPTSYEQYF. The DNA for the CDR3 is TGTGCCAGCAGCTTAGTTTCCGACCCTACATCCTACGAGCAGTACTTC.

The rearrangement uses TRBV6-1 and TRBJ1-3; D unresolved. The CDR3 runs to 12 residues. Germline CDR1 reads MNHNS; CDR2 reads SASEGT. V dropped 6 bases and J dropped 7 bases, with 10 bases sitting between them. The CDR3 DNA follows: TGTGCCAGCAGCGGGAGCGAGAACACCATATATTTT. Translated, it gives CASSGSENTIYF.

This sequence joins TRBV7-2 and TRBJ2-7; TRBD2 is a possible D gene (7 bases). CDR1 is SGHTA and CDR2 is FQGNSA in the germline V gene. V was shortened by 10 bases and J by 3 bases, with 16 bases between the two germline ends. This CDR3 region has 13 residues. The CDR3 region is CAISTGGRYEQYF. Here the CDR3 DNA reads TGTGCCATTTCGACCGGGGGGCGCTACGAGCAGTACTTC. The complete variable domain, with remaining parts taken from reference TRBV7-2 and TRBJ2-7, reads GAGVSQSPSNKVTEKGKDVELRCDPISGHTALYWYRQSLGQGLEFLIYFQGNSAPDKSGLPSDRFSAERTGGSVSTLTIQRTQQEDSAVYLCAISTGGRYEQYFGPGTRLTVT.

In nucleotides, the CDR3 is TGTGCCAGCAGTCCAGGGGCTGGGAGCGCTAACTATGGCTACACCTTC. It encodes CASSPGAGSANYGYTF. The V gene is TRBV7-8, the J gene TRBJ1-2; tentative D call: TRBD1 (6 bases). The CDR3 contains 16 residues. Trimming shortened V by 6 bases and J by 0 bases, and 17 bases separated the two germline ends. Per germline, CDR1 SGHVS and CDR2 FQNEAQ.

This rearrangement joins TRBV27 to TRBJ2-2; D is unclear. The CDR3 length is 13 residues. CDR1 and CDR2 from the germline V gene are MNHEY and SMNVEV (reference sequence). The germline V and J ends were trimmed by 4 bases and 6 bases, with 9 bases remaining between them. This CDR3 is CASSSHASGELFF. The DNA for the CDR3 is TGTGCCAGCAGTTCCCACGCGTCCGGGGAGCTGTTTTTT.

The chain combines TRBV19 with TRBJ2-1; 8 nucleotides align to TRBD1. Germline CDR1 and CDR2: LNHDA and SQIVND (reference sequence). The CDR3 is 16 amino acids. V lost 4 bases, J lost 4 bases, and 9 bases stayed unmatched. CDR3 bases: TGTGCCAGTAGTAGTAGGGGGACAGGCTTTTACAATGAGCAGTTCTTC. It encodes CASSSRGTGFYNEQFF.